This entry concerns a single TCR beta chain. What it binds is not known. The entry originates in a study of OX40 agonist ivuxolimab in advanced cancers. About the research overall: Each patient was given ivuxolimab into a vein every 2 weeks, at 0.01 to 10 mg/kg. Dose-escalation patients had hepatocellular carcinoma, melanoma, renal cell or head and neck cancer. The study, taken as a whole, reports: Averaging showed that CD8+ T cells had more expanded clones than CD4+ did.

On cycle 4 day 1 and cycle 7 day 1, as well as at baseline, blood was sampled. Here immunoSEQ multiplex PCR was the method, and the copy in TCRdb shows in-frame clones only, minus some. Among some 75,000 clones listed, around 90% were seen once. The source of this sequence is an adult with an advanced solid tumor such as melanoma, head and neck, liver or kidney cancer. The source material was CD4+ or CD8+ T cells sorted from blood, sampled in a trial of the OX40 agonist ivuxolimab.

The CDR3 loop is CASSDYEQFF. The DNA of the CDR3 is TGTGCCAGCAGTGACTATGAGCAGTTCTTC. The rearrangement uses TRBV21-1 and TRBJ2-1; the table's TRBD2 call for D was not verified on the DNA. TRBV21-1 is reported as a pseudogene. The CDR3 totals 10 residues.